Each of the 4 T cell receptor beta chains below was sequenced from the same sample in a study of CD8+CD57+ T cells in acquired aplastic anemia (dated by TCRdb to between 2017 and 2018). Expansion of CD8+CD57+ cells had been shown by flow cytometry in the patients chosen for sequencing. Sequenced using an Illumina HiSeq 2000. TCR beta VDJ combination and CDR3 sequence profiling used genomic DNA as the template. TCRdb's own reprocessing of the public reads used fastp at Q25 and MiXCR and kept productive beta chains. When rows share a CDR3 protein, they turn into one entry using the most common DNA and genes. This sample comprises hundreds of thousands of distinct CDR3 sequences, more than 25% of them detected only once. Less than 0.85% of the sample is taken by the ten largest. The material sequenced was sorted CD4+, CD8+, or CD8+CD57+ T cells (not recorded which) from PBMCs. The receptor source for this set is a human donor with aplastic anemia.

This chain joins TRBV5-6 and TRBJ2-1; D is uncertain. Germline V gene lookup returns CDR1 SGHDT and CDR2 YYEEEE. CDR3 size: 12 residues. V lost 0 bases to trimming and J lost 7 bases, with 5 bases between them. The CDR3 DNA is TGTGCCAGCAGCTTGGAGGCTAATGAGCAGTTCTTC. Translation gives CASSLEANEQFF.

This clonotype has a count of ten or more. The junction departs from germline at one end; a sequencing error may be responsible. The rearrangement joins TRBV20-1 to TRBJ2-1; TRBD2 agrees at 10 bases. The CDR3 totals 12 residues. Germline V gene sequence: CDR1 DFQATT, CDR2 SNEGSKA (reference sequence). DNA of the CDR3: TGCAGTGCCCGACCCTTAGCGGGAGGAGGGCCCTTC. This gives the protein CSARPLAGGGPF.

This clonotype has more than one count but fewer than ten. The rearrangement joins TRBV4-1 to TRBJ2-5; D not resolved. Trimming took 1 base from V and 3 from J, leaving 6 bases between them. The CDR3 has 13 amino acids. Looked up from germline, CDR1 is MGHRA and CDR2 is YSYEKL. CDR3 in DNA: TGCGCCAGCAGCCAAGGCAAAGAAGAGACCCAGTACTTC. Protein sequence: CASSQGKEETQYF.

This clonotype was counted many times. The chain uses TRBV10-3 and TRBJ1-1; 9 bases agree with TRBD1. J was trimmed by 4 bases and V by 2 bases; bases with no gene match: 8. Germline V gives CDR1 ENHRY, CDR2 SYGVKD. CDR3 length: 16 amino acids. The chain's CDR3 is CAISEPDRGLGTEAFF. The CDR3 DNA sequence: TGTGCCATCAGTGAGCCGGACAGGGGCCTCGGCACTGAAGCTTTCTTT.